One T cell receptor beta chain is described in this entry. What it binds is unknown. This record comes from a study of shared clonotypes between healthy human individuals. Regarding the study as a whole: Depth was large, yet rarefaction showed that sorted-subset sequencing was incomplete.

Clones were read by immunoSEQ multiplex PCR, and TCRdb kept only the in-frame ones, dropping some. Among 2 million to 3 million clones listed, roughly 93% were seen once. CDR1 is LGHNA, CDR2 YNFKEQ, per germline. V shed 0 bases and J shed 7 bases, with 10 bases lying between them. This CDR3 is built from 14 residues. The chain uses TRBV4-2 and TRBJ1-5, with a tentative D call TRBD1 (6 bases). Sequencing input: naive CD4+ T cells from PBMCs. Subset of the sample: CD45RA+ positively selected. The clonotype originates from a man aged 18 to 29 in good health. Some clones in this sample may be carry-over from other donors' samples. CDR3 DNA sequence: TGTGCCAGCAGCCAAGAGGGGGCTGAGCAGCCCCAGCATTTT. It yields the protein CASSQEGAEQPQHF.